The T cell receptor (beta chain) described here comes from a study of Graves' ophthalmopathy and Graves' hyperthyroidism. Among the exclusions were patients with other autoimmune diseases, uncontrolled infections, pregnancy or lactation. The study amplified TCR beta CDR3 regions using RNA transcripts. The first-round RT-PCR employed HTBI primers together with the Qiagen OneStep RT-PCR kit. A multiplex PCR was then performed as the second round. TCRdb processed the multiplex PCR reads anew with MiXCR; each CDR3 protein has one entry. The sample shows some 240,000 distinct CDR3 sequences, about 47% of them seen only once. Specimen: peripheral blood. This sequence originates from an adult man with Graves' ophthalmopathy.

Written as DNA, the CDR3 is TGTGCCAGCAGTGAGGCGTGGGGGAATGAGCAGTTCTTC. Protein product: CASSEAWGNEQFF. The V call is TRBV2, the J call TRBJ1-2; either TRBD1 or TRBD2 may supply D (5 bases each). The assigned J gene may be wrong: the sequence end matches TRBJ2-1 better. Germline CDR1 is SNHLY and CDR2 is FYNNEI. CDR3 length: 13 amino acids.